Listed here are 6 T cell receptor beta chains from one sample, sequenced in a study of T cell responses to AZD1222 COVID-19 vaccine. Produced via immunoSEQ multiplex PCR; TCRdb's table is partial and in-frame only. The data show 140,000 to 150,000 clones, with over 80% seen just once and approximately 3% held by the top ten. This specimen was peripheral blood, taken on day 0 of MenACWY control vaccination. The receptors shown here come from an adult in good health.

The J gene is TRBJ1-1, the V gene TRBV9; perhaps TRBD1 as D (5 bases). Germline lookup yields CDR1 SGDLS and CDR2 YYNGEE. Trimming took off 0 bases at V and 5 bases at J, with 17 bases between the two ends. The CDR3 spans 16 residues. The CDR3 is CASSVDGGGGSTEAFF. CDR3 in DNA: TGTGCCAGCAGCGTAGACGGCGGGGGAGGGAGTACTGAAGCTTTCTTT.

CDR3 sequence (DNA): TGTGCCTGGAGTGGTTTCTATGGCTACACCTTC. Translated, it gives CAWSGFYGYTF. The V call is TRBV30, the J call TRBJ1-2; D is unresolved. The CDR3 sequence is 11 residues long. The germline V and J ends were trimmed by 1 base and 4 bases, with 4 bases remaining between them. CDR1 is GTSNPN and CDR2 is SVGIG in the germline V gene (reference sequence).

This chain joins TRBV5-1 and TRBJ2-1; a weak D match, TRBD2 (6 bases). CDR1 and CDR2 (germline): SGHRS, YFSETQ. The V end lost 2 bases, the J end lost 0 bases, and 12 bases lay between the germline ends. The CDR3 sequence is 16 residues long. CDR3 sequence (DNA): TGCGCCAGCAGCTTCAGTAGCGGAAACTCCTACAATGAGCAGTTCTTC. Protein: CASSFSSGNSYNEQFF.

This clone is a singleton in its sample. The V and J genes are TRBV6-6 and TRBJ1-5; a possible D gene is TRBD1 (5 bases). CDR1 is MNHNY and CDR2 is SVGAGI in the germline V gene (reference sequence). Trimming removed 6 bases from V and 7 bases from J, with 13 bases in between. This CDR3 contains 13 residues. In nucleotides, the CDR3 is TGTGCCAGCAGCCTCCCGGGGGACCAGCCCCAGCATTTT. It is translated as CASSLPGDQPQHF.

The chain joins TRBV5-1 to TRBJ1-2, with a tentative D call TRBD1 (6 bases). This CDR3 comprises 15 residues. V lost 3 bases and J lost 0, with 12 bases in between. The germline CDR1 and CDR2 sequences are SGHRS and YFSETQ. The CDR3 is CASSSRGPSNYGYTF. CDR3 coding DNA: TGCGCCAGCAGCTCCAGGGGACCATCTAACTATGGCTACACCTTC. Looking up the rest from reference TRBV5-1 and TRBJ1-2 gives the full variable domain: KAGVTQTPRYLIKTRGQQVTLSCSPISGHRSVSWYQQTPGQGLQFLFEYFSETQRNKGNFPGRFSGRQFSNSRSEMNVSTLELGDSALYLCASSSRGPSNYGYTFGSGTRLTVV.

The rearrangement uses TRBV30 and TRBJ1-3; D unresolved. This CDR3 is 12 amino acids long. V shed 5 bases and J shed 3 bases, with 8 bases lying between them. Per germline, CDR1 GTSNPN and CDR2 SVGIG (reference sequence). CDR3 sequence: CAWAVSGNTIYF. In nucleotides, the CDR3 is TGTGCCTGGGCAGTGAGTGGAAACACCATATATTTT. Full variable domain (remainder filled in from reference TRBV30 and TRBJ1-3): SQTIHQWPATLVQPVGSPLSLECTVEGTSNPNLYWYRQAAGRGLQLLFYSVGIGQISSEVPQNLSASRPQDRQFILSSKKLLLSDSGFYLCAWAVSGNTIYFGEGSWLTVV.